Sequencing of this T cell receptor beta chain was carried out in a study of T-cell reconstitution after alpha-beta-depleted transplantation in children. Notes on the study in general: It was reported that alpha-beta T cells came from several hundred expanded graft clones (about two months after transplant). A year post-transplant, T-cell counts and diversity derived mostly from newly produced T cells. Some patients showed high day-60 TCRbeta diversity, which derived from surviving recipient T cells and thymic progenitors.

This clonotype came up many times. Its antigen remains unknown. The TCRbeta library was prepared with unique molecular identifiers. TCRdb fed the PCR reads into MiXCR, producing one record per CDR3 protein. This table holds almost 500,000 distinct CDR3 sequences, 10% found once. Sequences were derived from PBMCs, sampled before TCRalphabeta/CD19-depleted stem cell transplant. The receptor was derived from a child aged 2 to 10 with inherited bone marrow failure, due to receive a stem cell transplant.

The CDR3 DNA follows: TGCAGTGCTAGAGATCTATTGGGATTTCAAGAGACCCAGTACTTC. Translated, it gives CSARDLLGFQETQYF. The rearrangement uses TRBV20-1 and TRBJ2-5; no firm D call. The CDR3 loop spans 15 amino acids. CDR1 is DFQATT and CDR2 is SNEGSKA in the germline V gene (reference sequence). V lost 0 bases and J 2 bases, leaving 13 bases between the germline ends.